The 22 T cell receptor beta chains below come from one sample, sequenced in a study of blood T cell repertoires in COVID-19. The repertoire was sequenced with immunoSEQ multiplex PCR; TCRdb's copy has only in-frame clones and lacks some. The table shows 200,000 to 250,000 clones, with roughly nine tenths occurring only once. Sequences were obtained from peripheral blood. The receptors were sampled from a man younger than 45 with acute or convalescent COVID-19.

This chain links TRBV7-3 with TRBJ2-7; 9 bases match TRBD1. The CDR3 is made up of 13 amino acids. Trimming removed 5 bases from V and 4 bases from J; junction bases left unmatched: 3. In germline, CDR1 is SGHTA, CDR2 FQGTGA. The CDR3 region is CASSRDREYEQYF. Written as DNA, the CDR3 is TGTGCCAGCAGCAGGGACAGGGAATACGAGCAGTACTTC.

The V call is TRBV4-1, the J call TRBJ2-2, with D possibly matching TRBD2 (5 bases). This CDR3 region has 17 residues. Trimming cost V 0 bases and J 0 bases, with 11 bases left between them. Germline CDR1 reads MGHRA; CDR2 reads YSYEKL. The CDR3 nucleotides read TGCGCCAGCAGCCAAGATCCCGGACTCTCGAACACCGGGGAGCTGTTTTTT. Protein sequence: CASSQDPGLSNTGELFF.

The chain joins TRBV27 to TRBJ1-1; 7 positions match TRBD1. CDR3 length: 12 residues. Germline CDR1 is MNHEY and CDR2 is SMNVEV (reference sequence). Trimming cost V 6 bases and J 4 bases; bases outside gene matches: 2. CDR3 sequence: CASRDRSTEAFF. The CDR3, as DNA: TGTGCCAGCAGGGACAGGTCCACTGAAGCTTTCTTT.

The chain employs TRBV29-1 and TRBJ2-3; D call uncertain. CDR1 and CDR2 from the germline V gene are SQVTM and ANQGSEA. The CDR3 runs 14 residues. V was clipped by 4 bases and J by 1 base, with 12 bases between them. This CDR3 reads CSVVRSRGTDTQYF. The CDR3 nucleotides are TGCAGCGTTGTTCGGAGCCGCGGCACAGATACGCAGTATTTT.

The chain uses TRBV4-1 and TRBJ1-1, with a tentative D call TRBD1 (6 bases). The CDR3 is 15 amino acids. The V end was cut by 1 base, the J end by 4 bases, with 13 bases between. CDR1 and CDR2 from the germline V gene are MGHRA and YSYEKL. CDR3 in amino acids: CASSQVIQGSTEAFF. For the CDR3, the DNA is TGCGCCAGCAGCCAAGTTATTCAGGGGAGCACTGAAGCTTTCTTT.

The J gene is TRBJ2-1, the V gene TRBV10-3, with a tentative D call TRBD1 (6 bases). Germline CDR1 is ENHRY and CDR2 is SYGVKD. Between the trimmed V and J ends, which lost 10 bases and 7 bases, there was a span of 11 bases. This CDR3 region has 11 residues. CDR3 in amino acids: CATRRGNEQFF. CDR3 nucleotide sequence: TGTGCCACACGTAGGGGGAATGAGCAGTTCTTC.

V gene TRBV5-1 combines with J gene TRBJ2-7; D is possibly TRBD1 (6 bases). V lost 5 bases, J lost 3 bases, and 18 bases lay in between. The CDR3 runs to 15 residues. Germline V gives CDR1 SGHRS, CDR2 YFSETQ. Written as DNA, the CDR3 is TGCGCCAGCAGTTACGACGGACAGCCCAACTACGAGCAGTACTTC. Protein product: CASSYDGQPNYEQYF.

The CDR3 sequence: CASSNTNIRQYF. In DNA form, the CDR3 reads TGTGCCAGCAGTAATACCAACATACGGCAGTATTTT. The gene calls are TRBV14 and TRBJ2-3; D is undetermined. Trimming shortened V by 6 bases and J by 11 bases, and 15 bases separated the two germline ends. The CDR3 is 12 residues long. Germline V gene lookup returns CDR1 SGHDN and CDR2 FVKESK.

The chain combines TRBV18 with TRBJ2-1, with TRBD2 identical over 13 bases. The CDR3 contains 16 residues. Looked up from germline, CDR1 is KGHSH and CDR2 is LQKENI. After removal of 1 base from V and 7 bases from J, the junction contained 4 bases not matched to a gene. CDR3 in DNA: TGTGCCAGCTCACCACTCGGGACTAGCGGGGCGAATGAGCAGTTCTTC. Residues: CASSPLGTSGANEQFF. Together with reference TRBV18 and TRBJ2-1, the CDR3 gives the full variable domain: NAGVMQNPRHLVRRRGQEARLRCSPMKGHSHVYWYRQLPEEGLKFMVYLQKENIIDESGMPKERFSAEFPKEGPSILRIQQVVRGDSAAYFCASSPLGTSGANEQFFGPGTRLTVL.

This chain connects TRBV6-1 to TRBJ1-3, with D unresolved. Trimming cost V 2 bases and J 7 bases, with 15 bases left between them. This CDR3 is built from 15 residues. Germline loops: CDR1 MNHNS, CDR2 SASEGT. This CDR3 is CASSEFGGVQNTIYF. For the CDR3, the DNA is TGTGCCAGCAGTGAATTCGGCGGCGTTCAGAACACCATATATTTT.

This clone has only a few counts. The chain combines TRBV29-1 with TRBJ1-2, with 7 bases identical to TRBD1. CDR1 is SQVTM and CDR2 is ANQGSEA in the germline V gene. CDR3 length equals 13 residues. V was clipped by 7 bases and J by 3 bases; unmatched bases: 8. In nucleotides, the CDR3 is TGCAGCGCCGGGACAGATTCTTACTATGGCTACACCTTC. Its translation is CSAGTDSYYGYTF.

This clone showed up just once. This chain's CDR3 is CASSLPTGMWETQYF. DNA for the CDR3: TGTGCCAGCAGTTTACCGACAGGGATGTGGGAGACCCAGTACTTC. The rearrangement links TRBV28 to TRBJ2-5; 7 bases are a match to TRBD1. The CDR3 runs to 15 residues. Germline assignment: CDR1 MDHEN and CDR2 SYDVKM. V was pared by 2 bases and J by 5 bases, with 8 bases of the junction left unmatched.

The rearrangement uses TRBV5-4 and TRBJ2-7, with no clear D. V gave up 2 bases and J gave up 2 bases, with 11 bases separating them. This CDR3 has 14 amino acids. Germline V gene lookup returns CDR1 SGHNT and CDR2 YYREEE (reference sequence). CDR3 nucleotide sequence: TGTGCCAGCAGCTTTGGTACTGAAACCTACGAGCAGTACTTC. Residues: CASSFGTETYEQYF. Based on the CDR3 plus reference TRBV5-4 and TRBJ2-7, the full variable domain is ETGVTQSPTHLIKTRGQQVTLRCSSQSGHNTVSWYQQALGQGPQFIFQYYREEENGRGNFPPRFSGLQFPNYSSELNVNALELDDSALYLCASSFGTETYEQYFGPGTRLTVT.

This sequence joins TRBV30 and TRBJ2-7; D call uncertain. Germline V gene lookup returns CDR1 GTSNPN and CDR2 SVGIG (reference sequence). Deletions cut 4 bases from V and 3 bases from J, with 16 bases between. This CDR3 contains 14 residues. The CDR3 is CAWTRMRGGYEQYF. The CDR3 coding sequence is TGTGCCTGGACTAGAATGCGCGGCGGCTACGAGCAGTACTTC.

This sequence joins TRBV28 and TRBJ2-2, with TRBD1 as a possible D gene (7 bases). The CDR3 spans 15 residues. V was cut by 3 bases and J by 3 bases, with 11 bases left in between. The V gene's germline CDR1 is MDHEN and CDR2 SYDVKM. DNA of the CDR3: TGTGCCAGCAGTTTGGTCAGGGGGGACACCGGGGAGCTGTTTTTT. It codes for CASSLVRGDTGELFF.

V gene TRBV29-1 combines with J gene TRBJ1-2, with a weak D call TRBD1 (6 bases). Germline values: CDR1 SQVTM, CDR2 ANQGSEA. The CDR3 totals 13 residues. The germline V and J ends were trimmed by 1 base and 5 bases, with 11 bases remaining between them. The CDR3 sequence: CSVEGTEGYGYTF. The CDR3 nucleotides are TGCAGCGTTGAAGGGACAGAGGGTTATGGCTACACCTTC.

The V call is TRBV9, the J call TRBJ1-6; D not resolved. The CDR3 loop spans 14 amino acids. The germline V gene encodes CDR1 SGDLS and CDR2 YYNGEE. Trimming cost V 0 bases and J 12 bases, with 13 bases left between them. The CDR3 DNA sequence: TGTGCCAGCAGCGTAGATCCGGAACCTAGACCCCTCCACTTT. The encoded protein is CASSVDPEPRPLHF. The complete variable domain, with remaining parts taken from reference TRBV9 and TRBJ1-6, reads DSGVTQTPKHLITATGQRVTLRCSPRSGDLSVYWYQQSLDQGLQFLIQYYNGEERAKGNILERFSAQQFPDLHSELNLSSLELGDSALYFCASSVDPEPRPLHFGNGTRLTVT.

This rearrangement joins TRBV10-3 to TRBJ2-7; D remains unclear. There are 13 residues in the CDR3. The germline V gene has CDR1 ENHRY and CDR2 SYGVKD. V lost 4 bases, J lost 5 bases, and 12 bases lay in between. In DNA, the CDR3 is TGTGCCATCAGTGTTCGGATAGCCAACGAGCAGTACTTC. Residues: CAISVRIANEQYF.

As for this clone: The sample carries other DNA sequences with the same CDR3. V usage is TRBV2 and J usage is TRBJ1-2; 9 bases line up with TRBD1. CDR1 SNHLY and CDR2 FYNNEI come from the germline V gene. V trimming: 7 bases; J trimming: 4 bases; junction bases outside the gene matches: 7. The CDR3 is made up of 14 amino acids. CDR3 loop: CASNPGQGSYGYTF. The CDR3 DNA sequence: TGTGCCAGCAATCCGGGACAGGGCTCCTATGGCTACACCTTC.

This clone was detected a few times. This rearrangement joins TRBV27 to TRBJ1-2; 7 bases agree with TRBD1. Losses at the gene ends were 7 bases for V and 2 bases for J; bases not matched to a gene: 4. The CDR3 loop spans 13 amino acids. Germline V CDR1 and CDR2: MNHEY, SMNVEV (reference sequence). CDR3 region: CASKPTGNYGYTF. The CDR3 nucleotides are TGTGCCAGCAAGCCGACAGGGAACTATGGCTACACCTTC.

The chain recombines TRBV18 with TRBJ1-3; 7 nucleotides agree with TRBD1. The CDR3 consists of 16 residues. The V gene's germline CDR1 is KGHSH and CDR2 LQKENI. With 0 bases clipped from V and 0 bases from J, the junction kept 2 bases outside the gene matches. The CDR3: CASSPPWTGSGNTIYF. The DNA for the CDR3 is TGTGCCAGCTCACCACCTTGGACAGGCTCTGGAAACACCATATATTTT.

The V and J genes are TRBV11-2 and TRBJ1-2, with D possibly matching TRBD1 (5 bases). From germline, CDR1 is SGHAT and CDR2 FQNNGV. The V and J ends lost 3 bases and 0 bases respectively, with 8 bases between them. This CDR3 comprises 14 residues. The CDR3 DNA reads as TGTGCCAGCAGCTTCGGAGGGGCTAACTATGGCTACACCTTC. It yields the protein CASSFGGANYGYTF.